A single sample is the source of the 18 T cell receptor beta chains below, sequenced in a study of graft-versus-host responses after intestinal transplantation. For these receptors, no antigen is known. The protocol was immunoSEQ multiplex PCR, while the TCRdb copy is restricted to in-frame clones and leaves out a portion. The data contain 140,000 or so clones, about nine tenths of them singletons. The source material was unstimulated CD4+ T cells sorted from spleen or lymph node cells, sampled before intestinal transplant. The receptors come from a human donor who received an intestinal transplant.

This chain joins TRBV15 and TRBJ2-5; D call uncertain. CDR3 length: 14 amino acids. Germline values: CDR1 LNHNV, CDR2 YYDKDF (reference sequence). V lost 0 bases and J 5 bases, leaving 10 bases between the germline ends. CDR3 in amino acids: CATSRDTGGETQYF. DNA for the CDR3: TGTGCCACCAGCAGAGATACGGGTGGGGAGACCCAGTACTTC.

A single count supports this clone. The chain combines TRBV28 with TRBJ2-1; TRBD2 might be the D (5 bases). Germline CDR1 and CDR2: MDHEN and SYDVKM. This CDR3 spans 12 amino acids. The V end lost 7 bases, the J end lost 3 bases, and 7 bases lay between the germline ends. DNA for the CDR3: TGTGCCAGCAAGGGAGTCTACAATGAGCAGTTCTTC. Amino acids: CASKGVYNEQFF.

This chain uses TRBV5-1 with TRBJ2-7; D gene unclear. Trimming cost V 7 bases and J 2 bases, with 19 bases left between them. Looked up from germline, CDR1 is SGHRS and CDR2 is YFSETQ. CDR3 length equals 15 residues. The CDR3 DNA reads TGCGCCAGCTCCTCCGCCCCGGGTATTCCCTACGAGCAGTACTTC. Translating it yields CASSSAPGIPYEQYF.

The chain carries TRBV19 and TRBJ1-1; TRBD1 agrees at 7 bases. This CDR3 comprises 13 residues. CDR1 is LNHDA, CDR2 SQIVND, per germline (reference sequence). J gave up 5 bases and V 9 bases, and 9 bases lay outside the gene matches. CDR3 nucleotide sequence: TGTGCCAGCATCGGGACAGAGAGGACTGAAGCTTTCTTT. It translates to CASIGTERTEAFF.

The chain is built from TRBV4-1 and TRBJ2-5; no clear D. The CDR3 consists of 14 residues. Per the germline V gene, CDR1 is MGHRA and CDR2 is YSYEKL. V was cut by 4 bases and J by 5 bases, with 14 bases left in between. This chain's CDR3 is CASSPTGDSETQYF. The CDR3 DNA follows: TGCGCCAGCAGCCCGACCGGAGATTCGGAGACCCAGTACTTC.

This chain links TRBV29-1 with TRBJ2-5; a possible D gene is TRBD1 (6 bases). This CDR3 comprises 16 residues. Germline values: CDR1 SQVTM, CDR2 ANQGSEA. Deletions cut 6 bases from V and 5 bases from J, with 25 bases between. In nucleotides, the CDR3 is TGCAGCGTCCTGGACAGCTCGGCGCCTTCTGGGGAGACCCAGTACTTC. It encodes CSVLDSSAPSGETQYF.

The V and J genes are TRBV6-1 and TRBJ1-5, with D tentatively TRBD1 (5 bases). The germline V gene has CDR1 MNHNS and CDR2 SASEGT. This CDR3 has 13 residues. V lost 8 bases and J lost 1, with 9 bases in between. This CDR3 reads CASGGTSNQPQHF. DNA of the CDR3: TGTGCCAGCGGAGGGACCAGCAATCAGCCCCAGCATTTT.

This chain uses TRBV7-8 with TRBJ2-7, with a possible D match to TRBD1 (5 bases). There are 14 residues in the CDR3. Trimming removed 1 base at V and 2 bases at J, with 9 bases between. CDR1 and CDR2 from the germline V gene are SGHVS and FQNEAQ. The CDR3 spells CASSLVTGPYEQYF. The CDR3 DNA sequence: TGTGCCAGCAGCTTAGTTACAGGCCCCTACGAGCAGTACTTC.

The J gene is TRBJ2-1, the V gene TRBV14; a weak D match, TRBD2 (6 bases). Deletions cut 1 base from V and 11 bases from J, with 18 bases between. Germline CDR1 is SGHDN and CDR2 is FVKESK. This CDR3 is 15 amino acids long. This CDR3 reads CASSQAPFFGGKQFF. CDR3 nucleotides: TGTGCCAGCAGCCAAGCTCCTTTTTTTGGGGGGAAGCAGTTCTTC.

The sample holds one count of this clone. The V and J genes are TRBV7-6 and TRBJ2-1; no clear D gene. The CDR3 consists of 13 residues. Per germline, CDR1 SGHVS and CDR2 FNYEAQ. The V gene lost 3 bases and the J gene lost 7 bases, with 10 bases spanning the gap. CDR3 sequence reads: CASSFGDLNEQFF. CDR3 DNA: TGTGCCAGCAGCTTCGGTGATTTGAATGAGCAGTTCTTC. Full variable domain (outside the CDR3, taken from reference TRBV7-6 and TRBJ2-1): GAGVSQSPRYKVTKRGQDVALRCDPISGHVSLYWYRQALGQGPEFLTYFNYEAQQDKSGLPNDRFSAERPEGSISTLTIQRTEQRDSAMYRCASSFGDLNEQFFGPGTRLTVL.

This rearrangement joins TRBV6-5 to TRBJ1-1; D remains ambiguous. CDR1 is MNHEY and CDR2 is SVGAGI in the germline V gene. V lost 2 bases and J lost 1, with 8 bases in between. The CDR3 extends over 14 amino acids. The CDR3 region has the DNA TGTGCCAGCAGTTACGGGCTGGCGAACACTGAAGCTTTCTTT. Protein: CASSYGLANTEAFF.

In this sample, this clone turned up once. V gene TRBV6-6 combines with J gene TRBJ1-3; D may be TRBD1 (6 bases). The germline gives CDR1 MNHNY, CDR2 SVGAGI (reference sequence). The CDR3 length is 15 residues. Trimming removed 6 bases at V and 2 bases at J, with 14 bases between. CDR3 nucleotide sequence: TGTGCCAGCAGACAAGGGGGGGGTACTGGAAACACCATATATTTT. Translation gives CASRQGGGTGNTIYF.

The genes are TRBV9 and TRBJ1-2; no reliable D call. This CDR3 is built from 14 residues. The V gene lost 4 bases and the J gene lost 0 bases, with 10 bases spanning the gap. Germline V gene sequence: CDR1 SGDLS, CDR2 YYNGEE. The CDR3 DNA is TGTGCCAGCAGCCCTATGTCAGCTAACTATGGCTACACCTTC. Translated, it gives CASSPMSANYGYTF.

The V call is TRBV7-9, the J call TRBJ1-1; D gene unclear. This CDR3 is 15 amino acids long. Looked up from germline, CDR1 is SEHNR and CDR2 is FQNEAQ (reference sequence). V was clipped by 7 bases and J by 2 bases, with 17 bases between them. Written as DNA, the CDR3 is TGTGCCAGCACCAAAGTAGAAATGCCTAACACTGAAGCTTTCTTT. Encoded protein: CASTKVEMPNTEAFF.

The chain uses TRBV27 and TRBJ2-7; the D is unclear. V was clipped by 9 bases and J by 4 bases, with 10 bases between them. CDR1 is MNHEY and CDR2 is SMNVEV in the germline V gene (reference sequence). This CDR3 comprises 11 residues. The CDR3 nucleotides read TGTGCCAGGGTAGTTGGGTACGAGCAGTACTTC. Protein: CARVVGYEQYF.

This clone came up once. The chain links TRBV28 to TRBJ2-3; 8 bases match TRBD2. The germline V gene has CDR1 MDHEN and CDR2 SYDVKM. Trimming removed 2 bases from V and 6 bases from J; junction bases left unmatched: 16. This CDR3 has 18 amino acids. Here the CDR3 DNA reads TGTGCCAGCAGTTTAGCGGGAGGCGGGGGATCATATGTGGATACGCAGTATTTT. Protein sequence: CASSLAGGGGSYVDTQYF.

V gene TRBV12-5 combines with J gene TRBJ1-1; 7 bases align to TRBD1. This CDR3 region has 15 residues. The ends lost 6 bases at V and 1 base at J; junction bases unmatched: 8. Looked up from germline, CDR1 is LGHNT and CDR2 is FRNRAP. The CDR3 is CASGHEGTANTEAFF. The CDR3, as DNA: TGTGCTAGTGGCCATGAAGGGACAGCGAACACTGAAGCTTTCTTT.

This sequence joins TRBV4-1 and TRBJ2-1; 11 positions agree with TRBD1. Per the germline V gene, CDR1 is MGHRA and CDR2 is YSYEKL. The CDR3 spans 15 residues. Trimming at V came to 5 bases and at J to 2 bases, leaving 2 bases not matched to a gene. The CDR3 DNA sequence: TGCGCCAGCAGCGCGGGACAGGGGGCCTACAATGAGCAGTTCTTC. This translates into CASSAGQGAYNEQFF.